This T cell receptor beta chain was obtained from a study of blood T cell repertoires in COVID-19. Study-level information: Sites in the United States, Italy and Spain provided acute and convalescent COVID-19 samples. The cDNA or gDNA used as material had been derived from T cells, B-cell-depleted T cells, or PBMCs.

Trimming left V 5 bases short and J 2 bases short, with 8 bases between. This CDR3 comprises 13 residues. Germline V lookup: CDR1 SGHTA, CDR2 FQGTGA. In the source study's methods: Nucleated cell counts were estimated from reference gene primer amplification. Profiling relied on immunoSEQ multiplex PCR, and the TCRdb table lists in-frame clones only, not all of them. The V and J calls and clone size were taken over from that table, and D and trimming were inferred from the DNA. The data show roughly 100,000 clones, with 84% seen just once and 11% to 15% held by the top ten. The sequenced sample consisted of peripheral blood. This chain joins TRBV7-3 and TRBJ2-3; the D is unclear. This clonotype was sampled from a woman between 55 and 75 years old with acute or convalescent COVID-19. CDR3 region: CASSQTYTDTQYF. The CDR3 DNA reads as TGTGCCAGCAGCCAAACCTACACAGATACGCAGTATTTT.